The source of this TCR beta chain is a study of regulatory T cells in long-lasting Graves disease. Construction of TCR beta libraries relied on iRepertoire HTBI primers and on Arm-PCR targeting CDR3 regions. TCRdb re-called the multiplex PCR reads with MiXCR, one entry per CDR3 protein. The sample carries hundreds of thousands of distinct CDR3 sequences, around 20% recorded once. This clonotype has a handful of counts. Germline assignment: CDR1 SGHRS and CDR2 YFSETQ. There are 14 residues in the CDR3. J lost 2 bases, V lost 1 base, and 3 bases had no gene match. Time point described: persistent/refractory GD, antithyroid drugs over 5 years with positive TRAb. The authors made the TCR library using RNA they extracted from PBMCs.

The chain employs TRBV5-1 and TRBJ2-7; 7 bases align to TRBD1. Sample: peripheral blood mononuclear cells (PBMCs), taken when the disease was refractory, from a patient treated with antithyroid drugs. The sequence derives from a female donor with Graves disease. CDR3: CASSLTGAPYEQYF. Written as DNA, the CDR3 is TGCGCCAGCAGCTTGACAGGGGCCCCCTACGAGCAGTACTTC.